The present T cell receptor (beta chain) was sequenced within a study of T cells in Graves' hyperthyroidism and ophthalmopathy. Diagnostic decisions used clinical symptoms, serum thyroxine and TRAb, thyroid ultrasound and orbital computed tomography. V lost 11 bases and J 1 base, leaving 12 bases between the germline ends. The CDR3 totals 13 residues. From germline, CDR1 is LNHDA and CDR2 SQIVND (reference sequence). This clonotype was seen just once. Amplification targeted TCR beta CDR3 regions from RNA transcripts. HTBI primers were the set used in a first-round RT-PCR of the TCR CDR3. A single record per CDR3 protein comes from TCRdb applying MiXCR to the multiplex PCR reads. The sample records under 800,000 distinct CDR3 sequences, about 14% being singletons.

The source material was blood. V and J are TRBV19 and TRBJ2-1; TRBD2 might be the D (5 bases). The receptor's source is a woman aged 18-29 years with Graves' hyperthyroidism. The CDR3 coding sequence is TGTGCCGCGAGAGGGTTGTCCTACAATGAGCAGTTCTTC. Its translation: CAARGLSYNEQFF.